A selection of T cell receptor beta chains follows, all from one sample in a study of shared clonotypes between healthy human individuals. Profiled with immunoSEQ multiplex PCR; TCRdb holds only in-frame clones, not every one. The repertoire has about 1,500,000 clones, roughly 96% of them found once; the top ten carry 1.2%. The sequencing sample was made of naive CD4+ T cells sorted from blood. The receptors stem from a man younger than 40 in good health. CDR3s include the opening cysteine and the closing phenylalanine or tryptophan. A D gene is named only where the DNA matches it firmly. A row's size may be missing; if present it is once, few, many or a size class.

d_call	v_call	clone_size	j_call	cdr3_nt	cdr3_aa
TRBD1	TRBV5-1	NA	TRBJ2-7	TGCGCCAGCAGCCCGGTAGGACAGGAAATCTACGAGCAGTACTTC	CASSPVGQEIYEQYF
NA	TRBV28	NA	TRBJ2-2	TGTGCCAGCAGTACCCCTCTAAGTTTCCCCGGGGAGCTGTTTTTT	CASSTPLSFPGELFF
NA	TRBV4-1	NA	TRBJ2-7	TGCGCCAGCAGCCCGCAGGCTAGAATCAACGAGCAGTACTTC	CASSPQARINEQYF
TRBD2	TRBV28	once	TRBJ2-3	TGTGCCAGCATGAGGACATTTGGCGGGAGGGTTTCAGATACGCAGTATTTT	CASMRTFGGRVSDTQYF
NA	TRBV6-1	NA	TRBJ2-1	TGTGCCAGCAGCGGGCAACGCTTCTACAATGAGCAGTTCTTC	CASSGQRFYNEQFF
TRBD1	TRBV28	NA	TRBJ1-4	TGTGCCAGCAGTCTACGATTCGGGACAGGGGGTGAAAAACTGTTTTTT	CASSLRFGTGGEKLFF
TRBD2	TRBV7-2	NA	TRBJ2-5	TGTGCCAGCAGCCCCGGGGGACTAGCCTTCCAAGAGACCCAGTACTTC	CASSPGGLAFQETQYF
NA	TRBV5-1	NA	TRBJ2-3	TGCGCCAGCAGCCCGGGGGACAGCTTTTCAGATACGCAGTATTTT	CASSPGDSFSDTQYF
TRBD2	TRBV27	NA	TRBJ2-1	TGTGCCAGCTCTACCGTACTAGCGGGAGACAATGAGCAGTTCTTC	CASSTVLAGDNEQFF
NA	TRBV2	NA	TRBJ1-1	TGTGCCAGCAGTGAACAACCGCAGGGTATGAACACTGAAGCTTTCTTT	CASSEQPQGMNTEAFF
TRBD2	TRBV6-4	once	TRBJ2-1	TGTGCCAGCGGGACTAGCGGGAGGTCTATGGGCAATGAGCAGTTCTTC	CASGTSGRSMGNEQFF
NA	TRBV29-1	NA	TRBJ2-1	TGCAGCGCCCTCGTGGGGCCCTCAGTACGGGTGCAGTTCTTC	CSALVGPSVRVQFF
NA	TRBV19	NA	TRBJ1-1	TGTGCCAGTCTTGAGGGTGCGAACACTGAAGCTTTCTTT	CASLEGANTEAFF
NA	TRBV7-2	NA	TRBJ1-2	TGTGCCAGCCGCCGGGGGGGGGCCCGGGACTATGGCTACACCTTC	CASRRGGARDYGYTF
TRBD2	TRBV7-6	NA	TRBJ2-5	TGTGCCAGCAGCTTAGGGACTAGCGGGAAGGAGACCCAGTACTTC	CASSLGTSGKETQYF
NA	TRBV21-1	NA	TRBJ2-3	TGTGCCAGCAAAACAGGGACCACAGATACGCAGTATTTT	CASKTGTTDTQYF
NA	TRBV5-1	NA	TRBJ1-1	TGCGCCAGCAGCTATATACAGGGCCTGAACACTGAAGCTTTCTTT	CASSYIQGLNTEAFF
TRBD2	TRBV18	NA	TRBJ2-5	TGTGCCAGCTCACCATATACTAGCGAACAAGAGACCCAGTACTTC	CASSPYTSEQETQYF
TRBD2	TRBV30	NA	TRBJ2-2	TGTGCCTGGAGGGGTGGACTAGCGGTGAACACCGGGGAGCTGTTTTTT	CAWRGGLAVNTGELFF
TRBD1	TRBV19	once	TRBJ2-5	TGTGCCACACGGGACAGGGGACAAGAGACCCAGTACTTC	CATRDRGQETQYF
TRBD1	TRBV9	NA	TRBJ2-3	TGTGCCAGCAGCAGGGTAGGACAGGATACAGATACGCAGTATTTT	CASSRVGQDTDTQYF
TRBD1	TRBV5-6	NA	TRBJ2-3	TGTGCCAGCAGCTTGGTTGGACAGGATCCAGATACGCAGTATTTT	CASSLVGQDPDTQYF
TRBD1	TRBV10-2	NA	TRBJ2-7	TGCGCCAGCGGGGGGGACAGGGGGAACTACGAGCAGTACTTC	CASGGDRGNYEQYF
TRBD2	TRBV5-1	NA	TRBJ2-3	TGCGCCAGCAGCCGGGGACTAGCGGGAGTGGCAGATACGCAGTATTTT	CASSRGLAGVADTQYF
TRBD1	TRBV27	NA	TRBJ1-1	TGTGCCAGCAGCCAAGGACAGGGTTCGTTTAGGAACACTGAAGCTTTCTTT	CASSQGQGSFRNTEAFF
NA	TRBV11-3	NA	TRBJ1-3	TGTGCCAGCAGCGGGGGCAGAGACTCCTCTGGAAACACCATATATTTT	CASSGGRDSSGNTIYF
NA	TRBV5-1	NA	TRBJ2-1	TGCGCCAGCATGACAAGCTCGAGCTCCTACAATGAGCAGTTCTTC	CASMTSSSSYNEQFF
NA	TRBV5-4	NA	TRBJ2-3	TGTGCCAGCAGCTATCCGACTAGAGTCACAGATACGCAGTATTTT	CASSYPTRVTDTQYF
TRBD2	TRBV5-1	NA	TRBJ2-1	TGCGCCAGCAGCTTGACGCCCCTAGCGGGAGTATACAATGAGCAGTTCTTC	CASSLTPLAGVYNEQFF
NA	TRBV18	NA	TRBJ2-1	TGTGCCAGCTCACCACCTCAACCAGATTACAATGAGCAGTTCTTC	CASSPPQPDYNEQFF
NA	TRBV9	NA	TRBJ2-1	TGTGCCAGCAGCGTAACCCCAAAAAATGAGCAGTTCTTC	CASSVTPKNEQFF
NA	TRBV2	few	TRBJ2-2	TGTGCCAGCAGTGCGCTACCCGGGGAGCTGTTTTTT	CASSALPGELFF
NA	TRBV18	NA	TRBJ2-7	TGTGCCAGCTCACCTGGACTAACCTACGAGCAGTACTTC	CASSPGLTYEQYF
NA	TRBV2	NA	TRBJ2-5	TGTGCCAGCAGTGATGGGGGGCAGGGGACCCAGTACTTC	CASSDGGQGTQYF
NA	TRBV6-5	NA	TRBJ1-2	TGTGCCAGCAGTTACGACGGCAGGGGTGGCTACACCTTC	CASSYDGRGGYTF